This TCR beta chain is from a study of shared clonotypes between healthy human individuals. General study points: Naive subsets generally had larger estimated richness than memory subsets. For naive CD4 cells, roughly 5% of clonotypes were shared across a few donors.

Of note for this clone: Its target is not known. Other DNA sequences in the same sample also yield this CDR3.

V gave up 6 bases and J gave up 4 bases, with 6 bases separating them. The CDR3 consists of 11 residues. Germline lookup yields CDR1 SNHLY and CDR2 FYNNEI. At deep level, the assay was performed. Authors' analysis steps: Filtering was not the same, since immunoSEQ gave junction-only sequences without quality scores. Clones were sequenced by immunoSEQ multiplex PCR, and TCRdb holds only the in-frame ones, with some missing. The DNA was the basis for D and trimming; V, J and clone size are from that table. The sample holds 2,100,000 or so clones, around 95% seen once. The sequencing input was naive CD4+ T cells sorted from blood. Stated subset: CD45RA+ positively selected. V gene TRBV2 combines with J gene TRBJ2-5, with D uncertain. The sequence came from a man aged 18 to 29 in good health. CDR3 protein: CASSPGETQYF. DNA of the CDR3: TGTGCCAGCAGCCCTGGAGAGACCCAGTACTTC. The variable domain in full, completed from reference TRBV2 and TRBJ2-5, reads EPEVTQTPSHQVTQMGQEVILRCVPISNHLYFYWYRQILGQKVEFLVSFYNNEISEKSEIFDDQFSVERPDGSNFTLKIRSTKLEDSAMYFCASSPGETQYFGPGTRLLVL.